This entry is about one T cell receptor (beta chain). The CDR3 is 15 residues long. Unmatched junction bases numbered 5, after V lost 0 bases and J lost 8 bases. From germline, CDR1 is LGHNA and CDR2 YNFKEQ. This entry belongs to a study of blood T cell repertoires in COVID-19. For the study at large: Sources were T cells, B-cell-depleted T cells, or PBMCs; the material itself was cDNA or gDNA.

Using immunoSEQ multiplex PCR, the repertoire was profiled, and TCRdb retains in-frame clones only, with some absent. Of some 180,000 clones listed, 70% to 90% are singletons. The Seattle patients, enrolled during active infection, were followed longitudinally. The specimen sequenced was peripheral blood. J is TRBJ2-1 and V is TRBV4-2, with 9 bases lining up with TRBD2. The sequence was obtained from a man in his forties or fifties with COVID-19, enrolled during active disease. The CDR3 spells CASSQDWRGGDEQFF. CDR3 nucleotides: TGTGCCAGCAGCCAAGATTGGCGGGGGGGCGATGAGCAGTTCTTC.